This T cell receptor (beta chain) was found in a study of neurological immune-mediated disorders. Points from the study as a whole: TCR clonal expansion peaked in HTLV-1-associated myelopathy patients and was lowest in multiple sclerosis patients.

Synthesis of cDNA used 5'RACE (with 10-nucleotide random UMIs). MiXCR, run by TCRdb on the 5' RACE reads, gives a single entry per CDR3 protein. The data contain around 80,000 distinct CDR3 sequences, 10% of them singletons. The controls, all healthy individuals, were blood bank volunteers in Maryland, USA. On this clonotype: The antigen remains undetermined.

Sequenced input: PBMCs. The receptor comes from a man in his forties in good health.

The DNA of the CDR3 is TGCAGCGTTGCGATGCAGGGTGTAAAGCAGTACTTC. Translated: CSVAMQGVKQYF. The chain links TRBV29-1 to TRBJ2-7; D is perhaps TRBD1 (5 bases). Deletions cut 4 bases from V and 8 bases from J, with 15 bases between. CDR1 is SQVTM and CDR2 is ANQGSEA in the germline V gene. This CDR3 comprises 12 residues.